Sequencing of this T cell receptor (beta chain) was carried out in a study of T cell changes during pregnancy in multiple sclerosis. The table came from immunoSEQ multiplex PCR; TCRdb's copy has only in-frame clones and leaves some out. Here the sample spans under 40,000 clones, roughly 90% being singletons. Germline loops: CDR1 MNHEY, CDR2 SMNVEV (reference sequence). V lost 10 bases, J lost 6 bases, and 12 bases lay in between. This CDR3 has 11 amino acids. J is TRBJ1-2 and V is TRBV27; no definite D call. The sequenced sample was CD8+ T cells from peripheral blood mononuclear cells, obtained after pregnancy. The TCR was taken from a female donor with multiple sclerosis, enrolled in a pregnancy study. For the CDR3, the DNA is TGTGCCACGGGGAGTTACGATGGCTACACCTTC. Encoded protein: CATGSYDGYTF.